The 6 T cell receptor beta chains presented below share a single source sample, sequenced in a study of T cells after somatic rescue of genetic block (dated by TCRdb to the early 2020s). The library was generated by the immunoSEQ multiplex PCR assay. As stored in TCRdb, this immuneACCESS dataset retains in-frame rearrangements with V and J assigned. A fraction of the clones does not appear; measured against another copy, unresolved V genes explain less than half of the discrepancy, and the remainder lacks a known reason. The sample records 10,000 to 15,000 clones, 73% of which are singletons. Of the sample, roughly 20% falls within the top ten clones. The sequenced sample was peripheral blood mononuclear cells (PBMCs). The receptors were gathered from a boy younger than 18.

This clone was found a few times. The junction departs from the called germline gene at one end, perhaps through a read error. The chain joins TRBV25-1 to TRBJ2-5; D not certain. Germline V gene sequence: CDR1 MGHDK, CDR2 SYGVNS. CDR3 length: 13 residues. The CDR3: CASSEMAQESQYF. The CDR3 nucleotides are TGTGCCAGCAGTGAAATGGCACAAGAGAGCCAGTACTTC.

The gene calls are TRBV5-8 and TRBJ2-7; D call uncertain. The CDR3 covers 12 residues. V lost 4 bases and J 3 bases, leaving 8 bases between the germline ends. Germline CDR1 reads SGHTS; CDR2 reads YDEGEE. The chain's CDR3 is CASSQSFYEQYF. As DNA, the CDR3 is TGTGCCAGCAGCCAATCATTCTACGAGCAGTACTTC.

The rearrangement joins TRBV6-5 to TRBJ2-7; D remains ambiguous. CDR3 size: 11 residues. Germline lookup yields CDR1 MNHEY and CDR2 SVGAGI. V was pared by 6 bases and J by 1 base, with 4 bases between. The DNA for the CDR3 is TGTGCCAGCAGGATGTCCTACGAGCAGTACTTC. This translates into CASRMSYEQYF.

By sample fraction, this clone is medium-sized. The chain uses TRBV7-3 and TRBJ2-3; TRBD2 might be the D (5 bases). The CDR3 spans 13 residues. Trimming stripped 5 bases from V and 3 bases from J, with 9 bases between. Germline CDR1 and CDR2: SGHTA and FQGTGA. In DNA form, the CDR3 reads TGTGCCAGCAGCCCCCGGGAAACAGATACGCAGTATTTT. It translates to CASSPRETDTQYF.

This chain connects TRBV5-6 to TRBJ1-4; D is possibly TRBD1 (5 bases). CDR3 length: 13 residues. CDR1 is SGHDT and CDR2 is YYEEEE in the germline V gene. Deletions cut 4 bases from V and 7 bases from J, with 11 bases between. The CDR3 DNA sequence: TGTGCCAGCAGCGGGGGTCCTTCTGAAAAACTGTTTTTT. It yields the protein CASSGGPSEKLFF.

This chain connects TRBV30 to TRBJ1-4, with 7 bases that match TRBD1. The CDR3 runs 14 residues. Germline loops: CDR1 GTSNPN, CDR2 SVGIG (reference sequence). V gave up 8 bases and J gave up 7 bases; unmatched junction bases: 13. The CDR3 loop is CARRTSGGGEKLFF. CDR3 DNA: TGTGCCCGCCGAACCTCAGGGGGGGGTGAAAAACTGTTTTTT. The whole variable domain, filled in from reference TRBV30 and TRBJ1-4, reads SQTIHQWPATLVQPVGSPLSLECTVEGTSNPNLYWYRQAAGRGLQLLFYSVGIGQISSEVPQNLSASRPQDRQFILSSKKLLLSDSGFYLCARRTSGGGEKLFFGSGTQLSVL.